These 11 T cell receptor beta chains came from one sample sequenced in a study of cytomegalovirus exposure and HLA in healthy donors. PCR involved 60 Vbeta and 13 Jbeta primers. Assay: immunoSEQ multiplex PCR; the TCRdb copy retains only in-frame clones and omits some. This repertoire shows about 59,000 clones, about 77% found once; its top ten account for roughly 7.1%. Sequenced: PBMCs. The receptors were gathered from a man aged 30 to 39 in good health and CMV-seropositive.

The chain couples TRBV5-1 to TRBJ2-3; 8 positions agree with TRBD1. Germline V gives CDR1 SGHRS, CDR2 YFSETQ. The V gene end was trimmed by 4 bases and the J gene end by 3 bases; junction bases not matched to a gene: 7. This CDR3 region has 15 residues. CDR3 loop: CASSPDRDPTDTQYF. The CDR3 DNA is TGCGCCAGCAGCCCGGACAGGGATCCGACAGATACGCAGTATTTT. Complete variable domain (other parts from reference TRBV5-1 and TRBJ2-3): KAGVTQTPRYLIKTRGQQVTLSCSPISGHRSVSWYQQTPGQGLQFLFEYFSETQRNKGNFPGRFSGRQFSNSRSEMNVSTLELGDSALYLCASSPDRDPTDTQYFGPGTRLTVL.

The genes are TRBV28 and TRBJ1-2; no firm D call. The CDR3 extends over 17 amino acids. The germline V and J ends were trimmed by 6 bases and 4 bases, with 24 bases remaining between them. Germline CDR1 reads MDHEN; CDR2 reads SYDVKM. The CDR3 nucleotides read TGTGCCAGCAGACCTATTGGTGTCCCCGGAGGGTCCTATGGCTACACCTTC. Translated: CASRPIGVPGGSYGYTF.

In this sample, this clone turned up once. The chain employs TRBV5-4 and TRBJ2-5; weak D call: TRBD1 (5 bases). The germline gives CDR1 SGHNT, CDR2 YYREEE (reference sequence). The CDR3 sequence is 13 residues long. Trimming took off 2 bases at V and 5 bases at J, with 10 bases between the two ends. CDR3 nucleotides: TGTGCCAGCAGCTTAGAGAACAGGGAGACCCAGTACTTC. Its translation: CASSLENRETQYF.

This clone has a handful of counts. The genes are TRBV7-8 and TRBJ2-5, with 8 bases fitting TRBD2. Germline CDR1 and CDR2: SGHVS and FQNEAQ. The V gene end was trimmed by 4 bases and the J gene end by 5 bases; junction bases not matched to a gene: 3. The CDR3 is 13 residues long. The CDR3 region is CASSSGTRETQYF. As DNA, the CDR3 is TGTGCCAGCAGCTCCGGGACTAGGGAGACCCAGTACTTC.

The chain uses TRBV19 and TRBJ1-5; D is possibly TRBD1 (5 bases). The germline V gene encodes CDR1 LNHDA and CDR2 SQIVND (reference sequence). The CDR3 has 17 residues. Between the trimmed V and J ends, which lost 5 bases and 0 bases, there was a span of 17 bases. CDR3 sequence: CASSDGRGGYSNQPQHF. The CDR3 region has the DNA TGTGCCAGTAGTGATGGCCGGGGGGGATATAGCAATCAGCCCCAGCATTTT. Full variable domain (rest looked up from reference TRBV19 and TRBJ1-5): DGGITQSPKYLFRKEGQNVTLSCEQNLNHDAMYWYRQDPGQGLRLIYYSQIVNDFQKGDIAEGYSVSREKKESFPLTVTSAQKNPTAFYLCASSDGRGGYSNQPQHFGDGTRLSIL.

This chain uses TRBV6-6 with TRBJ2-3; 8 bases match TRBD2. Germline CDR1 and CDR2: MNHNY and SVGAGI (reference sequence). This CDR3 is built from 16 residues. V shed 6 bases and J 3 bases; nucleotides not matched to a gene: 11. The DNA of the CDR3 is TGTGCCAGCAGATTGGACGGGGGGGTCATAACAGATACGCAGTATTTT. Residues: CASRLDGGVITDTQYF.

The chain uses TRBV28 and TRBJ1-5, with D possibly matching TRBD1 (6 bases). V lost 4 bases and J 0 bases, leaving 13 bases between the germline ends. Germline CDR1 reads MDHEN; CDR2 reads SYDVKM. The CDR3 contains 16 residues. DNA of the CDR3: TGTGCCAGCAGTTGGGGGCCGACCTATAGCAATCAGCCCCAGCATTTT. It yields the protein CASSWGPTYSNQPQHF.

J is TRBJ2-5 and V is TRBV5-1; TRBD1 aligns across 12 bases. The CDR3 is 15 amino acids. Germline CDR1 is SGHRS and CDR2 is YFSETQ. J was trimmed by 4 bases and V by 5 bases; bases with no gene match: 6. The CDR3 sequence: CASRPGTGGSETQYF. CDR3 DNA sequence: TGCGCCAGCAGACCCGGGACAGGGGGCTCAGAGACCCAGTACTTC. Full variable domain (remainder filled in from reference TRBV5-1 and TRBJ2-5): KAGVTQTPRYLIKTRGQQVTLSCSPISGHRSVSWYQQTPGQGLQFLFEYFSETQRNKGNFPGRFSGRQFSNSRSEMNVSTLELGDSALYLCASRPGTGGSETQYFGPGTRLLVL.

This chain links TRBV29-1 with TRBJ1-3; possible D gene TRBD1, 5 bases. The germline gives CDR1 SQVTM, CDR2 ANQGSEA. The ends were cut back, 3 bases at V and 3 bases at J, with 15 bases in the middle. The CDR3 spans 15 residues. The CDR3 nucleotides read TGCAGCGTTGAGACGGGGGGGAACTTTGGAAACACCATATATTTT. Its protein product is CSVETGGNFGNTIYF.

The rearrangement uses TRBV4-3 and TRBJ2-7, with 12 nucleotides matching TRBD1. V was clipped by 0 bases and J by 5 bases; unmatched bases: 5. Germline CDR1 reads LGHNA; CDR2 reads YSLEER. The CDR3 is 16 residues long. The CDR3 sequence is CASSQEGGTGGHEQYF. The CDR3 nucleotides read TGCGCCAGCAGCCAAGAAGGGGGGACAGGGGGCCACGAGCAGTACTTC.

This chain links TRBV25-1 with TRBJ1-4, with 7 positions matching TRBD1. This CDR3 contains 15 residues. CDR1 MGHDK and CDR2 SYGVNS come from the germline V gene. V gave up 4 bases and J gave up 4 bases; unmatched junction bases: 6. CDR3 in DNA: TGTGCCAGCAGTGTAGGACAGGAGCTTAATGAAAAACTGTTTTTT. Translated: CASSVGQELNEKLFF.